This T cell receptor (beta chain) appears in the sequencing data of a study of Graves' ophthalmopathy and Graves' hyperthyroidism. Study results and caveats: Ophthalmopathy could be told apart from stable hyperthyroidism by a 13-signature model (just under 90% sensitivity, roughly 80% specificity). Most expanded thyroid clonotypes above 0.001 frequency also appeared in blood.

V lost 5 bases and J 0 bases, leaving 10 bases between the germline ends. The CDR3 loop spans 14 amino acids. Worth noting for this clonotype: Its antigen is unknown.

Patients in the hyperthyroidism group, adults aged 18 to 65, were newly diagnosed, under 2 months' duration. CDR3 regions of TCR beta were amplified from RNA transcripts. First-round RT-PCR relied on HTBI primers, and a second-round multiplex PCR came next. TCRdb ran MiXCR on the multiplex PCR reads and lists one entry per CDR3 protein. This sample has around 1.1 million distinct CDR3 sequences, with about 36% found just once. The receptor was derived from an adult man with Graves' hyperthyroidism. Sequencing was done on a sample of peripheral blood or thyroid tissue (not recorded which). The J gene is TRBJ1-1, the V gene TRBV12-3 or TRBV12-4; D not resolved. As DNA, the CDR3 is TGTGCCAGCAGTAGAGCCAGCATGAACACTGAAGCTTTCTTT. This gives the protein CASSRASMNTEAFF.